One and the same sample provided the 8 T cell receptor beta chains below, sequenced in a study of blood T cell repertoires in COVID-19. Data came from immunoSEQ multiplex PCR; TCRdb stores just in-frame clones and leaves some out. The sample records 250,000 to 300,000 clones, 80% to 90% being singletons. Sequencing input: peripheral blood. Receptors originate from a woman aged 70-85 years with acute or convalescent COVID-19.

V is TRBV6-6 and J is TRBJ1-2; no firm D call. Germline-derived CDR1 and CDR2 are MNHNY and SVGAGI (reference sequence). This CDR3 has 13 amino acids. V lost 0 bases and J 8 bases, leaving 10 bases between the germline ends. The CDR3 DNA reads TGTGCCAGCAGTTACTCCGAGGCGCGCGGCTACACCTTC. It translates to CASSYSEARGYTF.

This clone is a singleton in its sample. The V call is TRBV18, the J call TRBJ2-7, with 8 bases identical to TRBD2. The V segment lost 6 bases and the J segment 7 bases; nucleotides outside the gene matches: 11. Germline V lookup: CDR1 KGHSH, CDR2 LQKENI. The CDR3 has 14 amino acids. In nucleotides, the CDR3 is TGTGCCAGCTCGCCGGGACTAGTGGGAGGAGAGCAGTACTTC. Amino acid sequence: CASSPGLVGGEQYF.

The CDR3 DNA reads TGTGCCAGCAGTGCCTCGGGGGGCTGGACTGAAGCTTTCTTT. Its protein product is CASSASGGWTEAFF. The V and J genes are TRBV27 and TRBJ1-1; D is perhaps TRBD1 (6 bases). The CDR3 is 14 amino acids. With 5 bases removed from V and 5 bases from J, the gap between germline ends came to 15 bases. Germline V gives CDR1 MNHEY, CDR2 SMNVEV (reference sequence).

This chain connects TRBV5-4 to TRBJ2-1, with TRBD1 as a possible D gene (6 bases). Germline V lookup: CDR1 SGHNT, CDR2 YYREEE (reference sequence). The V and J ends lost 6 bases and 1 base respectively, with 14 bases between them. This CDR3 is 15 amino acids long. CDR3 sequence: CASTPRGWSYNEQFF. The CDR3 DNA reads as TGTGCCAGCACCCCCAGGGGATGGTCCTACAATGAGCAGTTCTTC.

This chain joins TRBV4-2 and TRBJ1-2; possible D gene TRBD1, 5 bases. Germline CDR1 is LGHNA and CDR2 is YNFKEQ. Trimming left V 0 bases short and J 8 bases short, with 10 bases between. The CDR3 loop spans 13 amino acids. DNA for the CDR3: TGTGCCAGCAGCCAAGACAGGGTTGTAGGCTACACCTTC. Translation: CASSQDRVVGYTF.

The gene calls are TRBV7-2 and TRBJ2-3; 7 bases align to TRBD2. The CDR3 has 15 amino acids. Looked up from germline, CDR1 is SGHTA and CDR2 is FQGNSA. The ends lost 1 base at V and 6 bases at J; junction bases unmatched: 7. CDR3 coding DNA: TGTGCCAGCAGCTTAGTAGCGGGTGATTGGGATACGCAGTATTTT. Protein: CASSLVAGDWDTQYF. Full variable domain (missing parts from reference TRBV7-2 and TRBJ2-3): GAGVSQSPSNKVTEKGKDVELRCDPISGHTALYWYRQSLGQGLEFLIYFQGNSAPDKSGLPSDRFSAERTGGSVSTLTIQRTQQEDSAVYLCASSLVAGDWDTQYFGPGTRLTVL.

The chain has TRBV3-1 (or the pseudogene TRBV3-2) and TRBJ2-4, with D perhaps matching TRBD1 (5 bases). Germline V lookup: CDR1 LGHDT, CDR2 YNNKEL (reference sequence). V was cut by 1 base and J by 8 bases, with 15 bases left in between. The CDR3 has 15 residues. The CDR3 reads CASSQGAALGDIQYF. DNA of the CDR3: TGTGCCAGCAGCCAAGGGGCAGCCTTAGGGGACATTCAGTACTTC.

The chain employs TRBV6-1 and TRBJ1-2, with a possible D match to TRBD1 (5 bases). Looked up from germline, CDR1 is MNHNS and CDR2 is SASEGT. Trimming stripped 4 bases from V and 0 bases from J, with 15 bases between. The CDR3 is made up of 16 amino acids. CDR3 protein: CASSVSDTTPNYGYTF. Written as DNA, the CDR3 is TGTGCCAGCAGTGTTTCGGACACCACCCCTAACTATGGCTACACCTTC.